This T cell receptor (beta chain) was identified in a study of T cells after somatic rescue of genetic block. Assay: immunoSEQ multiplex PCR; the TCRdb copy retains only in-frame clones and omits some. The data show tens of thousands of clones, over 80% seen once. Looked up from germline, CDR1 is MRHNA and CDR2 is SNTAGT. Trimming took off 2 bases at V and 0 bases at J, with 5 bases between the two ends. CDR3 length: 15 amino acids. The rearrangement uses TRBV6-4 and TRBJ2-6; tentative D call: TRBD1 (5 bases). The clonotype was recovered from a young woman. Sequencing was done on a sample of peripheral blood mononuclear cells (PBMCs). CDR3 loop: CASSDRGSGANVLTF. CDR3 nucleotide sequence: TGTGCCAGCAGTGACAGGGGCTCTGGGGCCAACGTCCTGACTTTC.